Shown below are 20 T cell receptor beta chains from a single sample sequenced in a study of T cells in Graves' hyperthyroidism and ophthalmopathy. Amplification targeted TCR beta CDR3 regions from RNA transcripts. The TCR CDR3 was amplified in a first-round RT-PCR using the HTBI primer set. Using its own MiXCR run on the multiplex PCR reads, TCRdb lists one record per CDR3 protein. The sample has roughly 660,000 distinct CDR3 sequences; 15% to 20% are singletons. Sequenced input: blood. These receptors all stem from a man aged 50-59 years with Graves' hyperthyroidism.

J is TRBJ2-1 and V is TRBV19; 9 bases map to TRBD1. The germline V gene has CDR1 LNHDA and CDR2 SQIVND (reference sequence). This CDR3 region has 15 residues. The ends lost 3 bases at V and 4 bases at J; junction bases unmatched: 4. This CDR3 reads CASSIQTGGYNEQFF. In nucleotides, the CDR3 is TGTGCCAGTAGTATTCAGACAGGGGGGTACAATGAGCAGTTCTTC.

This clonotype has a count of ten or more. J is TRBJ2-3 and V is TRBV3-1; 8 nucleotides align to TRBD1. The V gene's germline CDR1 is LGHDT and CDR2 YNNKEL (reference sequence). V was pared by 2 bases and J by 3 bases, with 1 base of the junction left unmatched. This CDR3 has 14 amino acids. The CDR3 region has the DNA TGTGCCAGCAGCCAACGGACAGGGACAGATACGCAGTATTTT. It specifies CASSQRTGTDTQYF.

This clonotype occurred many times. This rearrangement joins TRBV28 to TRBJ2-5, with TRBD2 matching 9 bases. V lost 7 bases to trimming and J lost 2 bases; unmatched junction nucleotides: 14. CDR3 length: 17 amino acids. Per germline, CDR1 MDHEN and CDR2 SYDVKM. DNA of the CDR3: TGTGCCAGCACCCGCCCCCCGGGACTAGCAAAGCAAGAGACCCAGTACTTC. As protein: CASTRPPGLAKQETQYF.

The rearrangement uses TRBV20-1 and TRBJ1-5; TRBD1 matches 9 bases. Germline assignment: CDR1 DFQATT and CDR2 SNEGSKA (reference sequence). Unmatched junction bases numbered 14, after V lost 1 base and J lost 7 bases. The CDR3 covers 17 residues. CDR3 nucleotides: TGCAGTGCTAGAGGTGGACAGGGGAGGGATTGGGGACAGCCCCAGCATTTT. Its protein is CSARGGQGRDWGQPQHF.

This chain connects TRBV7-9 to TRBJ2-3, with 9 bases fitting TRBD2. Per germline, CDR1 SEHNR and CDR2 FQNEAQ (reference sequence). V gave up 1 base and J gave up 3 bases; unmatched junction bases: 2. The CDR3 length is 15 residues. The CDR3 sequence: CASSLVREGTDTQYF. The CDR3 DNA sequence: TGTGCCAGCAGCTTAGTGCGGGAGGGTACAGATACGCAGTATTTT.

The chain links TRBV29-1 to TRBJ1-2, with 9 bases lining up with TRBD1. This CDR3 has 12 residues. V lost 6 bases, J lost 4 bases, and 3 bases stayed unmatched. Per the germline V gene, CDR1 is SQVTM and CDR2 is ANQGSEA. CDR3 loop: CSVWTGAYGYTF. Here the CDR3 DNA reads TGCAGCGTCTGGACAGGGGCCTATGGCTACACCTTC.

This clonotype was seen at least ten times. J is TRBJ1-2 and V is TRBV28; D is unresolved. Per the germline V gene, CDR1 is MDHEN and CDR2 is SYDVKM. This CDR3 spans 12 amino acids. Trimming cost V 11 bases and J 2 bases, with 12 bases left between them. DNA for the CDR3: TGTGCCCTCGGACGGGTCAACTATGGCTACACCTTC. It encodes CALGRVNYGYTF.

V and J are TRBV7-2 and TRBJ2-7, with D possibly matching TRBD1 (5 bases). The CDR3 length is 13 residues. Germline V lookup: CDR1 SGHTA, CDR2 FQGNSA. Trimming cost V 5 bases and J 3 bases, with 11 bases left between them. The CDR3 DNA reads TGTGCCAGCAGCCGAAAGACAGTCTACGAGCAGTACTTC. It codes for CASSRKTVYEQYF.

This clonotype was observed many times. The chain links TRBV6-1 to TRBJ1-1, with D tentatively TRBD1 (6 bases). This CDR3 spans 14 amino acids. Per germline, CDR1 MNHNS and CDR2 SASEGT. V lost 5 bases and J lost 4, with 14 bases in between. The CDR3: CASSTQGWVTEAFF. CDR3 bases: TGTGCCAGCAGTACCCAGGGGTGGGTCACTGAAGCTTTCTTT.

The chain joins TRBV7-9 to TRBJ2-5; the D gene could be TRBD1 or TRBD2 (5 bases each). V lost 6 bases to trimming and J lost 4 bases, with 15 bases between them. Germline V CDR1 and CDR2: SEHNR, FQNEAQ (reference sequence). The CDR3 runs to 14 residues. This CDR3 reads CASRHRSGGETQYF. In DNA form, the CDR3 reads TGTGCCAGCAGACACAGGAGTGGGGGAGAGACCCAGTACTTC. Variable domain in full (rest from reference TRBV7-9 and TRBJ2-5): DTGVSQNPRHKITKRGQNVTFRCDPISEHNRLYWYRQTLGQGPEFLTYFQNEAQLEKSRLLSDRFSAERPKGSFSTLEIQRTEQGDSAMYLCASRHRSGGETQYFGPGTRLLVL.

This chain connects TRBV12-3 or TRBV12-4 to TRBJ1-2, with 7 bases that match TRBD1. V was clipped by 4 bases and J by 8 bases; unmatched bases: 7. The CDR3 consists of 13 residues. Written as DNA, the CDR3 is TGTGCCAGCAGTTACCGGGACAGATACGGCTACACCTTC. This encodes CASSYRDRYGYTF.

The rearrangement joins TRBV29-1 to TRBJ1-2; D ambiguous. In germline, CDR1 is SQVTM, CDR2 ANQGSEA. The CDR3 spans 12 residues. Trimming pared 0 bases from V and 5 bases from J, leaving 7 bases between. The CDR3 loop is CSVEDRRYGYTF. The DNA for the CDR3 is TGCAGCGTTGAAGATCGAAGGTATGGCTACACCTTC.

At least ten counts were recorded for this clonotype. The V and J genes are TRBV6-2 or TRBV6-3 and TRBJ2-7; D is possibly TRBD1 (6 bases). Germline V CDR1 and CDR2: MNHEY, SVGEGT. V dropped 4 bases and J dropped 3 bases, with 13 bases sitting between them. This CDR3 is built from 14 residues. In DNA, the CDR3 is TGTGCCAGCAGTTTTGGGGGCGCACTCTACGAGCAGTACTTC. This gives the protein CASSFGGALYEQYF.

The chain couples TRBV30 to TRBJ2-2, with 8 nucleotides matching TRBD2. Germline trimming cut 2 bases from V and 0 bases from J; bases unmatched to any gene: 2. The germline gives CDR1 GTSNPN, CDR2 SVGIG (reference sequence). The CDR3 length is 15 residues. The CDR3 protein is CAWSRAGANTGELFF. The DNA of the CDR3 is TGTGCCTGGAGTAGAGCGGGAGCGAACACCGGGGAGCTGTTTTTT.

This clonotype was seen a few times. This rearrangement joins TRBV5-1 to TRBJ2-7; 8 bases map to TRBD1. The germline V gene has CDR1 SGHRS and CDR2 YFSETQ. The CDR3 length is 13 residues. J lost 5 bases, V lost 2 bases, and 3 bases had no gene match. The CDR3 spells CASSFGQGNEQYF. Here the CDR3 DNA reads TGCGCCAGCAGCTTCGGACAGGGTAACGAGCAGTACTTC.

There are many counts of this clonotype. The chain has TRBV7-8 and TRBJ2-7; 7 nucleotides match TRBD1. The junction had 9 bases not matched to a gene; V was cut back by 7 bases and J by 3 bases. CDR3 size: 14 residues. The germline CDR1 and CDR2 sequences are SGHVS and FQNEAQ. CDR3 region: CASNPGGQYYEQYF. The CDR3 DNA is TGTGCCAGCAACCCTGGGGGACAGTACTACGAGCAGTACTTC.

The chain employs TRBV14 and TRBJ2-3; 8 bases fit TRBD1. The CDR3 contains 15 residues. From germline, CDR1 is SGHDN and CDR2 FVKESK. The V segment lost 5 bases and the J segment 6 bases; nucleotides outside the gene matches: 10. The CDR3 DNA reads as TGTGCCAGCAGCTTTGACAGGGGCGTGCTTGATACGCAGTATTTT. As protein: CASSFDRGVLDTQYF.

This clonotype has a count of ten or more. The gene calls are TRBV5-1 and TRBJ2-2; 7 bases map to TRBD1. V was clipped by 1 base and J by 5 bases; unmatched bases: 2. Germline V lookup: CDR1 SGHRS, CDR2 YFSETQ. CDR3 length equals 14 residues. Here the CDR3 DNA reads TGCGCCAGCAGCTTGACCAGGGGGACCGGGGAGCTGTTTTTT. Translation: CASSLTRGTGELFF.

This clonotype was seen many times. CDR3 sequence reads: CASSLEYAYSYEQYF. CDR3 coding DNA: TGTGCCAGCAGCTTAGAGTATGCGTACTCCTACGAGCAGTACTTC. This chain links TRBV7-9 with TRBJ2-7; D not resolved. The CDR3 spans 15 residues. Germline V gene sequence: CDR1 SEHNR, CDR2 FQNEAQ (reference sequence). The V gene lost 1 base and the J gene lost 0 bases, with 10 bases spanning the gap.

This clonotype came up a few times. This chain connects TRBV6-1 to TRBJ1-3, with no clear D. Germline CDR1 and CDR2: MNHNS and SASEGT. The CDR3 totals 13 residues. Trimming removed 6 bases from V and 2 bases from J, with 8 bases in between. The CDR3 DNA sequence: TGTGCCAGCAGCTGGACCGCTGGAAACACCATATATTTT. Its protein product is CASSWTAGNTIYF.